This T cell receptor beta chain was observed in a study of cytomegalovirus exposure and HLA in healthy donors (dated by TCRdb to 2015 to 2018). For context, the study as a whole: In an earlier analysis of 450 to 750 of the donors, about 260 Gb of sequence data and some 120 million unique TCR beta sequences from about 190 million T cells were reported. Both class I and class II loci were covered by HLA typing, at four-digit resolution. An earlier analysis of 587 of the donors used high-throughput TCR beta sequencing to judge whether each TCR beta V gene segment behaved as functional or pseudogenic. A separate validation cohort of approximately 120 different subjects was used in addition to the roughly 700-subject first cohort. Genome-wide SNP genotypes for about 60% of the roughly 670 donors were used in a later genetic analysis, which treated that subset as a discovery cohort. The study aimed to test whether signatures of past pathogen exposure could be identified by cataloging public T cell receptors. Alongside the repertoire data, information on donor age, sex, ethnicity and CMV serostatus was compiled. The genetic ancestry cluster associated with self-reported Caucasian donors included over 65% of the 398 genotyped donors. The study profiled the T cell repertoires of hundreds of subjects by immunosequencing and related them to cytomegalovirus serostatus. An early release that covered some 640 HLA-typed donors contained around 300 gigabases of sequencing data and roughly 84 million unique TCR sequences. High-throughput TCR immunosequencing, statistical association of individual TCRs with disease status, and machine learning were combined to predict cytomegalovirus infection status. Every discovery cohort repertoire had been produced on one sequencing platform. About five DR-DQ haplotypes were treated as single units for association and clustering because of strong linkage in the cohort. Typing coverage varied by locus: roughly 629-640 donors for A, B, C, DRB1 and DQB1; 522 for DQA1; more than 600 for DPA1; roughly 470 for DPB1. Among under 450 genotyped donors of the cohort, an average of approximately 240,000 unique TCR beta nucleotide sequences were sequenced per donor, approximately 20% of them non-productive. Rather than using new phenotypic data, the later analysis identified candidate immune exposures from TCR beta sequences and from how often those sequences occurred across donors. A later analysis re-examined previously published TCR beta repertoires from 500 to 700 donors and added high-resolution HLA genotyping to investigate patterns of TCR occurrence.

What the work shows at the level of the full study, not this receptor alone: The earlier analysis of 587 of the donors excluded roughly 17 rarely observed V segments, including chromosome 9 orphons, because counts were too low. In a later analysis, several top co-occurrence clusters were reported to appear linked to parvovirus B19, influenza, CMV and Epstein-Barr virus. In an earlier analysis of some 500 of the donors, most TCR beta V segments were observed in productive rearrangements about 87% or about 30% of the time, broadly matching IMGT annotations. In a later analysis, HLA-associated TCR beta chains were found to be more clonally expanded and to have lower generation probabilities than equally common non-associated chains. The presence/absence analyses assumed that sequencing depth was roughly uniform across donors, and that assumption may not be true. A later analysis found that TCR association rates varied across HLA loci, with DRB1 alleles showing the most associated TCRs and HLA-C alleles the fewest. Cytomegalovirus status was reported to be diagnosed by the classifier with high specificity and sensitivity in both the original and validation cohorts. This cohort had only TCR beta chains sequenced, and the lack of alpha or paired-chain data limited which features could be detected. The only immune exposure information available for the cohort was CMV serostatus. In a later genetic analysis, fewer N-insertions in productive TCRs were reported among donors in an Asian-associated ancestry cluster than the roughly 640-donor mean. According to a later analysis, most CMV-associated TCR beta chains appeared to be HLA-restricted, and the HLA associations seemed to be driven largely by CMV exposure. Linkage disequilibrium might explain the correlated functional status among segregating V segments, but an unknown experimental factor could not be excluded. An association between a missense DCLRE1C variant and V-gene and J-gene trimming of TCR beta chains was found in a later genetic analysis and replicated in an independent cohort. In the study, 164 TCR beta chains were listed as associated with cytomegalovirus. In vitro tests confirmed that a few of the cytomegalovirus-associated TCR beta chains recognize cytomegalovirus antigens. Most TCR sequences were observed very rarely across donors, whereas some public TCRs were present in many individuals. The authors suggested that the approach could potentially be extended to other disease states and immunological phenotypes. When HLA alleles, especially DR and DQ, strongly co-occurred, TCR associations were difficult to assign to individual alleles. A further reported finding was that TCR beta sequences accurately predicted the HLA-A and HLA-B alleles for most subjects in the first cohort. A group of highly shared sequence variants was considered likely to be a technical artifact of the sequencing pipeline. Because HLA typing was unavailable for some donors at each locus, only the typed subset was used in association tests. Some IMGT-functional V segments, including TRBV6-2 and TRBV6-3, could not be told apart with the 87-base-pair reads, so those segments were excluded. In a later analysis, over 15,000 TCR beta sequences were associated with specific HLA alleles at a false discovery rate of 0.05.

The library was built by means of the immunoSEQ multiplex PCR assay. For the multiplex PCR, a mixture combining 60 forward primers for TCR Vbeta segments and 13 reverse primers for TCR Jbeta segments was used. Amplification of the CDR3 region of rearranged TCR beta genes was performed with a multiplex PCR assay on genomic DNA. The amplified TCR beta libraries were sequenced on the Illumina HiSeq System as 87-base-pair reads. The published analysis was carried out like this. Across the 666 repertoires, a later analysis counted tens of millions of unique TCR beta chains, some 11 million of which were shared by at least two donors. Raw reads were error-corrected and collapsed into unique sequences with a nearest-neighbor algorithm that merged closely related sequences to remove PCR and sequencing errors. To assign V, D and J gene segments, CDR3 sequences were aligned to IMGT reference sequences. For a sequence to be retained, a match of at least six nucleotides to both a V gene segment and a J gene segment was required. Rearrangements were classified as productive when the CDR3 lacked stop codons and remained in frame with V and J, and all other rearrangements were classified as non-productive. Following IMGT convention, CDR3 was defined as the stretch from the second conserved V-encoded cysteine up to the conserved J-encoded phenylalanine. Sequences without an unambiguous match to a single V gene segment were excluded from the earlier analysis of 500 to 700 of the donors. An earlier analysis of several hundred of the donors called V segments functional above 56.7% productive rearrangements and segregating when the between-donor standard deviation exceeded 5%. A statistical classification framework was developed to diagnose cytomegalovirus status using the catalog of TCR beta chain sequences. In a later analysis, TCR nucleotide sequences were compared against IMGT/GENE-DB human TR gene sequences so that V and J genes could be assigned. The TCRdist pipeline was used in a later analysis to assign CDR3 sequences and most-parsimonious VDJ recombination scenarios. In a later analysis, every TCR beta chain was defined by the combination of its CDR3 amino acid sequence and its V-gene family, and reads without a unique V-gene family were dropped. A later analysis removed 550 to 700 highly shared, low-generation-probability nucleotide sequences to deal with suspected cross-contamination and a sequencing artifact. In a later analysis, a clonal expansion index for each public chain was calculated from normalized within-repertoire ranks of inferred template counts. In a later analysis, generation probabilities were computed with a VDJ recombination model fitted to out-of-frame rearrangements, and the resulting probabilities were checked against IGoR. A later analysis scored TCR-TCR, TCR-HLA and TCR-CMV co-occurrence with hypergeometric tests, applying a repertoire-size bias correction to TCR pairs. False discovery rates were estimated in a later analysis by permuting HLA or CMV assignments 20 times. In a later analysis, co-occurring TCRs were grouped using DBSCAN, and TCRdist sequence similarity was added for clustering within HLA-allele-positive subsets. Co-occurrence clustering excluded repertoires with fewer than 30,000 or more than 120,000 public chains, plus five with anomalous nucleotide sharing. What TCRdb holds here is the immuneACCESS table cut down to in-frame rearrangements. Part of the clones is not present; checked against another copy, under half of the missing clones reflect an unresolved V gene, and the others are unexplained. That table furnishes V, J and clone size, whereas the DNA furnished D and trimming. The sample includes fewer than 200,000 clones, with about 75% observed a single time. The biggest ten clones account for 5% to 7% of the sample.

The CDR3 runs 17 amino acids, cysteine and phenylalanine included. Here the CDR3 DNA is all that survives: 51 bases in frame from base 1. In the germline V gene, CDR1 corresponds to SGHVS and CDR2 to FQNEAQ. At the junction V is shortened by 4 bases and J by 1 base, with 16 bases in between. Concerning this clone: Its antigen is currently not known. No base-level quality is on record; no much larger clone is a single base apart.

The cohort comprised approximately 700 healthy bone marrow donors. Cohort members were all nominally healthy when sampled, although unrecorded immune exposures were likely present. The donor was CMV seropositive and was included in the group of around 300 seropositive cohort members. A peripheral blood sample was collected from each donor, and TCR beta sequencing was performed on peripheral blood mononuclear cells. The Qiagen DNeasy Blood Extraction Kit was used to extract genomic DNA from the blood cell samples. Sequencing input: PBMCs. This receptor was taken from a man aged 40-50 years in good health and CMV-seropositive. Recombination connected TRBV7-8 to TRBJ2-2; TRBD1 might be the D gene, on 5 matching bases. The CDR3: CASSWAGQFMNTGELFF. The nucleotide sequence reads as follows: TGTGCCAGCAGCTGGGCAGGGCAATTTATGAACACCGGGGAGCTGTTTTTT.